This TCR beta chain was observed in a study of Graves' ophthalmopathy and Graves' hyperthyroidism. Whole-study results and caveats: Using 13 signatures, a model distinguished ophthalmopathy from stable hyperthyroidism, reaching about 90% sensitivity and 81.08% specificity. Blood samples also showed most expanded thyroid clonotypes exceeding 0.001 frequency.

This clonotype has ten or more counts. Its antigen is unknown. For repertoire sequencing, the TCR beta CDR3 regions were amplified from RNA transcripts. Second-round multiplex PCR came after first-round RT-PCR with HTBI primers. MiXCR, run by TCRdb on the multiplex PCR reads, gives a single entry per CDR3 protein. Seen here are more than 1,000,000 distinct CDR3 sequences, less than 45% observed once, and the top ten hold around 10%. The authors enrolled newly diagnosed hyperthyroidism patients aged 18 to 65 with under 2 months' duration. Other autoimmune diseases, uncontrolled infections, pregnancy or lactation led to the exclusion of patients. This CDR3 comprises 14 residues. Germline CDR1 SGDLS, CDR2 YYNGEE. V gave up 3 bases and J gave up 9 bases; unmatched junction bases: 4.

This chain joins TRBV9 and TRBJ1-6, with 9 bases matching TRBD1. Sequencing input: peripheral blood or thyroid tissue (not recorded which). The sequence derives from an adult man with Graves' hyperthyroidism. As DNA, the CDR3 is TGTGCCAGCAGCGCACAGGGGGCTGGTTCACCCCTCCACTTT. Amino acid sequence: CASSAQGAGSPLHF.